The 23 T cell receptor beta chains below all came from one sample that was sequenced in a study of cytomegalovirus exposure and HLA in healthy donors. The PCR employed 60 Vbeta primers together with 13 Jbeta primers. Here immunoSEQ multiplex PCR was the method, and the copy in TCRdb shows in-frame clones only, minus some. The repertoire consists of around 150,000 clones, with 70% to 80% occurring once and the leading ten covering over 1.1%. The sample was PBMCs. These receptors came from a male donor in good health and CMV-seronegative.

V gene TRBV13 combines with J gene TRBJ1-2; perhaps TRBD1 as D (6 bases). Germline V lookup: CDR1 PRHDT, CDR2 FYEKMQ (reference sequence). V was cut by 5 bases and J by 4 bases, with 14 bases left in between. The CDR3 is 14 residues long. The CDR3 DNA is TGTGCCAGCAGCGGGGCGGGGGGCTCCTATGGCTACACCTTC. Translating gives CASSGAGGSYGYTF.

The sample holds one count of this clone. The V gene is TRBV6-5, the J gene TRBJ1-4, with TRBD1 identical over 7 bases. Trimming took 0 bases from V and 5 from J; bases not matched to a gene: 3. Germline lookup yields CDR1 MNHEY and CDR2 SVGAGI. The CDR3 covers 15 residues. The CDR3 is CASSYSGQKNEKLFF. The CDR3 nucleotides are TGTGCCAGCAGTTACTCGGGACAGAAGAATGAAAAACTGTTTTTT.

This chain joins TRBV6-1 and TRBJ2-5; 10 nucleotides agree with TRBD1. Matching the DNA end better, TRBJ2-7 makes the J call doubtful. In germline, CDR1 is MNHNS, CDR2 SASEGT. There are 12 residues in the CDR3. In DNA, the CDR3 is TGTGCCAGCGGGACAGGGGTCTACGAGCAGTACTTC. Amino acids: CASGTGVYEQYF.

V is TRBV5-6 and J is TRBJ2-3; 10 nucleotides line up with TRBD2. CDR1 and CDR2 from the germline V gene are SGHDT and YYEEEE. V shed 0 bases and J 0 bases; nucleotides not matched to a gene: 4. CDR3 length equals 17 residues. The CDR3 protein is CASSLALAGTSTDTQYF. As DNA, the CDR3 is TGTGCCAGCAGCTTGGCACTAGCGGGAACTAGCACAGATACGCAGTATTTT.

The rearrangement links TRBV10-3 to TRBJ2-7; D is perhaps TRBD1 (5 bases). Germline CDR1 ENHRY, CDR2 SYGVKD. This CDR3 is 14 amino acids long. With 7 bases removed from V and 4 bases from J, the gap between germline ends came to 17 bases. This CDR3 is CAIKDPQGIYEQYF. As DNA, the CDR3 is TGTGCCATCAAAGACCCCCAGGGAATATACGAGCAGTACTTC.

The V gene is TRBV30, the J gene TRBJ2-1; TRBD1 matches at 10 bases. Germline CDR1 reads GTSNPN; CDR2 reads SVGIG (reference sequence). J lost 8 bases, V lost 2 bases, and 3 bases had no gene match. This CDR3 is 13 amino acids long. The CDR3 loop reads CAWSLTGGYEQFF. CDR3 coding DNA: TGTGCCTGGAGTTTGACAGGGGGCTATGAGCAGTTCTTC.

This clone was seen only once. The gene calls are TRBV6-1 and TRBJ2-7; 8 bases agree with TRBD1. The V gene's germline CDR1 is MNHNS and CDR2 SASEGT. V dropped 1 base and J dropped 6; count of bases not matched to a gene: 5. There are 14 residues in the CDR3. The CDR3, as DNA: TGTGCCAGCAGTGAAGGGACAGGGACTCGCGAGCAGTACTTC. This sequence encodes CASSEGTGTREQYF.

The CDR3: CASSGGEKLFF. Written as DNA, the CDR3 is TGTGCCAGCAGCGGGGGCGAAAAACTGTTTTTT. The rearrangement uses TRBV7-2 and TRBJ1-4; a possible D gene is TRBD1 (6 bases). V dropped 5 bases and J dropped 8 bases, with 6 bases sitting between them. Per the germline V gene, CDR1 is SGHTA and CDR2 is FQGNSA. The CDR3 spans 11 residues.

This sequence joins TRBV10-2 and TRBJ2-7; 16 nucleotides align to TRBD2. The length of the CDR3 is 18 residues. V lost 3 bases to trimming and J lost 1 base; unmatched junction nucleotides: 6. The germline V gene encodes CDR1 WSHSY and CDR2 SAAADI. The CDR3 spells CASSDGTSGRAKSYEQYF. The CDR3 DNA sequence: TGCGCCAGCAGTGACGGGACTAGCGGGAGGGCCAAATCCTACGAGCAGTACTTC.

On this clone: Other DNA sequences in the same sample also yield this CDR3. This chain uses TRBV9 with TRBJ2-7; D gene ambiguous. CDR3 length equals 14 residues. The germline V gene encodes CDR1 SGDLS and CDR2 YYNGEE. The V gene lost 0 bases and the J gene lost 5 bases, with 12 bases spanning the gap. CDR3 nucleotides: TGTGCCAGCAGCGTAGCCTCCCTATCCCACGAGCAGTACTTC. Translating gives CASSVASLSHEQYF.

The sample holds a few counts of this clone. The chain carries TRBV9 and TRBJ1-1; D may be TRBD1 (6 bases). Per the germline V gene, CDR1 is SGDLS and CDR2 is YYNGEE. The CDR3 length is 16 residues. V lost 4 bases, J lost 1 base, and 17 bases lay in between. The CDR3 reads CASSSGARDRNTEAFF. The CDR3, as DNA: TGTGCCAGCAGCTCAGGGGCACGGGATAGGAACACTGAAGCTTTCTTT.

The chain employs TRBV4-2 and TRBJ1-6; perhaps TRBD1 as D (5 bases). The CDR3 has 16 residues. The germline V and J ends were trimmed by 1 base and 8 bases, with 15 bases remaining between them. Germline loops: CDR1 LGHNA, CDR2 YNFKEQ. CDR3 DNA sequence: TGTGCCAGCAGCCAAGGCTCCCCAGGGCCGGATTCACCCCTCCACTTT. Protein sequence: CASSQGSPGPDSPLHF.

This chain uses TRBV2 with TRBJ1-1, with no clear D. The germline V gene has CDR1 SNHLY and CDR2 FYNNEI. Deletions cut 6 bases from V and 4 bases from J, with 15 bases between. The CDR3 runs to 14 residues. Here the CDR3 reads CASSDAGWSTEAFF. The CDR3 bases are TGTGCCAGCAGCGACGCCGGGTGGAGCACTGAAGCTTTCTTT.

The chain uses TRBV7-9 and TRBJ2-5; tentatively, D is TRBD2 (6 bases). V lost 5 bases and J 2 bases, leaving 15 bases between the germline ends. This CDR3 has 15 residues. Germline lookup yields CDR1 SEHNR and CDR2 FQNEAQ (reference sequence). The CDR3 reads CASSPRRDLQETQYF. In DNA, the CDR3 is TGTGCCAGCAGCCCGCGGCGGGATTTACAAGAGACCCAGTACTTC. Full variable domain (rest looked up from reference TRBV7-9 and TRBJ2-5): DTGVSQNPRHKITKRGQNVTFRCDPISEHNRLYWYRQTLGQGPEFLTYFQNEAQLEKSRLLSDRFSAERPKGSFSTLEIQRTEQGDSAMYLCASSPRRDLQETQYFGPGTRLLVL.

This sequence joins TRBV7-2 and TRBJ1-1, with no clear D. This CDR3 comprises 15 residues. CDR1 SGHTA and CDR2 FQGNSA come from the germline V gene. Between the trimmed V and J ends, which lost 1 base and 5 bases, there was a span of 14 bases. The CDR3 sequence is CASSLVLAGRTEAFF. As DNA, the CDR3 is TGTGCCAGCAGCTTAGTTCTGGCAGGTAGGACTGAAGCTTTCTTT. Filled out from reference TRBV7-2 and TRBJ1-1, the complete variable domain reads GAGVSQSPSNKVTEKGKDVELRCDPISGHTALYWYRQSLGQGLEFLIYFQGNSAPDKSGLPSDRFSAERTGGSVSTLTIQRTQQEDSAVYLCASSLVLAGRTEAFFGQGTRLTVV.

Note on this clone: This sample includes further DNA sequences coding for the same CDR3. The CDR3 here is CASSAVGGTEAFF. CDR3 sequence (DNA): TGTGCCAGCTCCGCGGTGGGGGGGACTGAAGCTTTCTTT. This sequence joins TRBV27 and TRBJ1-1; D is possibly TRBD1 (5 bases). Germline CDR1 MNHEY, CDR2 SMNVEV (reference sequence). Trimming removed 8 bases at V and 5 bases at J, with 15 bases between. The CDR3 is 13 residues long.

CDR3: CASRGGGDYQPQHF. CDR3 nucleotides: TGTGCCAGCCGCGGGGGCGGAGACTATCAGCCCCAGCATTTT. The J gene is TRBJ1-5, the V gene TRBV6-1; D is perhaps TRBD1 (6 bases). Germline V gene lookup returns CDR1 MNHNS and CDR2 SASEGT. Trimming pared 8 bases from V and 5 bases from J, leaving 16 bases between. The CDR3 is 14 residues long.

This sequence joins TRBV15 and TRBJ1-6; 9 bases map to TRBD1. The CDR3 is 16 residues long. Trimming took 1 base from V and 7 from J; bases not matched to a gene: 5. The germline gives CDR1 LNHNV, CDR2 YYDKDF (reference sequence). CDR3 DNA sequence: TGTGCCACCAGCAGAGTGCAGGGACAGGGAAATTCACCCCTCCACTTT. It translates to CATSRVQGQGNSPLHF.

This clone turned up a few times. The rearrangement joins TRBV30 to TRBJ2-1; 7 bases fit TRBD2. There are 15 residues in the CDR3. Germline V gene sequence: CDR1 GTSNPN, CDR2 SVGIG (reference sequence). The trim removed 4 bases at V and 1 base at J, leaving 7 bases unmatched. As DNA, the CDR3 is TGTGCCTGGACCTCCCTAGCGGCGTCCTACAATGAGCAGTTCTTC. Protein: CAWTSLAASYNEQFF.

This clone was counted a single time. The chain joins TRBV27 to TRBJ2-1; D perhaps matches TRBD2 (6 bases). V lost 8 bases to trimming and J lost 8 bases, with 10 bases between them. The CDR3 sequence is 11 residues long. Germline CDR1 is MNHEY and CDR2 is SMNVEV (reference sequence). The CDR3 bases are TGTGCCAGCCGGGGGTGGGATGAGCAGTTCTTC. Protein sequence: CASRGWDEQFF.

This sequence joins TRBV7-2 and TRBJ1-3; 8 nucleotides align to TRBD1. This CDR3 has 15 amino acids. The V gene's germline CDR1 is SGHTA and CDR2 FQGNSA. V was clipped by 1 base and J by 4 bases; unmatched bases: 3. The CDR3 DNA reads as TGTGCCAGCAGCTTAGACAGGGGGATAGGAAACACCATATATTTT. Translated: CASSLDRGIGNTIYF.

The chain links TRBV10-3 to TRBJ2-1; 10 bases map to TRBD2. CDR3 length: 16 residues. Looked up from germline, CDR1 is ENHRY and CDR2 is SYGVKD. The J segment lost 7 bases and the V segment lost 4 bases, leaving 10 bases of the junction unmatched. DNA of the CDR3: TGTGCCATCAGTGGGGGGCTAGCGGGAGTGGCAAATGAGCAGTTCTTC. Translating it yields CAISGGLAGVANEQFF.

The CDR3 reads CASSLERDRDENEQYF. DNA for the CDR3: TGTGCCAGCAGTTTAGAACGGGACAGGGATGAGAACGAGCAGTACTTC. The chain joins TRBV27 to TRBJ2-7, with TRBD1 matching 9 bases. The CDR3 length is 16 residues. Germline V gives CDR1 MNHEY, CDR2 SMNVEV (reference sequence). Unmatched junction bases numbered 10, after V lost 2 bases and J lost 5 bases.